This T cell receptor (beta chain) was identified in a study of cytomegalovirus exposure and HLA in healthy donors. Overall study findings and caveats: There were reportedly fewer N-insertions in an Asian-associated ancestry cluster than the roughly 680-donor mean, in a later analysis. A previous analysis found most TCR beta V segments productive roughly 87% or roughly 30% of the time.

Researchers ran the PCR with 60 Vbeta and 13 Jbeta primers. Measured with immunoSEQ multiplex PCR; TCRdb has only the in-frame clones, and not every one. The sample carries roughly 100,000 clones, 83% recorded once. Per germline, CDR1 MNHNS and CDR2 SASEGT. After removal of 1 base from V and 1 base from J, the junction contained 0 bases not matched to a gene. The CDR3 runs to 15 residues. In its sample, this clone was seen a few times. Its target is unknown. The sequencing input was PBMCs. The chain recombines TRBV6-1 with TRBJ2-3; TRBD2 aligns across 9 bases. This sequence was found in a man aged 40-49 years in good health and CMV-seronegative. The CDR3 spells CASSEERGGTDTQYF. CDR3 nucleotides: TGTGCCAGCAGTGAAGAGCGGGGGGGCACAGATACGCAGTATTTT.